Below, 28 T cell receptor beta chains from the same sample are listed, as sequenced in a study of Tregs in tolerant kidney transplant recipients. The antigens these receptors bind are not known. Measured with immunoSEQ multiplex PCR; TCRdb has only the in-frame clones, and not every one. The table shows 4,000 to 5,500 clones, with roughly 42% occurring only once. The sequenced material came from CD8+ T cells from blood cultured with allogeneic cells. The receptor set was obtained from a human donor in good health.

The chain carries TRBV7-3 and TRBJ2-1, with TRBD2 matching over 11 bases. Germline lookup yields CDR1 SGHTA and CDR2 FQGTGA. The CDR3 has 14 residues. The V segment lost 7 bases and the J segment 8 bases; nucleotides outside the gene matches: 7. The CDR3 DNA reads as TGTGCCAGCAAACTAGCGGGGGCTTGGGATGAGCAGTTCTTC. The encoded protein is CASKLAGAWDEQFF.

This clone has a handful of counts. Relative to the germline gene, one junction end is altered; a read error may explain this. This rearrangement joins TRBV5-4 to TRBJ2-1, with D perhaps TRBD1 (6 bases). Germline loops: CDR1 SGHNT, CDR2 YYREEE (reference sequence). The CDR3 covers 17 residues. Written as DNA, the CDR3 is TGCGCCAGCAGCCAAGATATCTGGGACATGGGATTCAATGAGCAGTTCTTC. Translated, it gives CASSQDIWDMGFNEQFF.

This chain uses TRBV7-3 with TRBJ2-5; D possibly corresponds to TRBD2 (6 bases). The germline V and J ends were trimmed by 5 bases and 5 bases, with 15 bases remaining between them. The CDR3 extends over 14 amino acids. Germline values: CDR1 SGHTA, CDR2 FQGTGA. CDR3: CASSPSGWGETQYF. The CDR3 nucleotides are TGTGCCAGCAGCCCGAGCGGGTGGGGGGAGACCCAGTACTTC.

The chain employs TRBV4-3 and TRBJ2-2; 7 positions agree with TRBD2. CDR1 and CDR2 (germline): LGHNA, YSLEER. V was pared by 4 bases and J by 1 base, with 3 bases of the junction left unmatched. This CDR3 is built from 15 residues. CDR3 residues: CASSLLARNTGELFF. DNA of the CDR3: TGCGCCAGCAGCCTACTAGCGAGGAACACCGGGGAGCTGTTTTTT.

The V call is TRBV19, the J call TRBJ2-7, with D possibly matching TRBD2 (6 bases). The V and J ends lost 2 bases and 0 bases respectively, with 11 bases between them. The germline V gene has CDR1 LNHDA and CDR2 SQIVND (reference sequence). CDR3 length equals 15 residues. This CDR3 reads CASSISGGSSYEQYF. CDR3 in DNA: TGTGCCAGTAGTATATCTGGGGGGAGCTCCTACGAGCAGTACTTC.

V is TRBV30 and J is TRBJ2-3; possibly TRBD1 or TRBD2 for D (5 bases each). The CDR3 has 15 residues. Germline CDR1 reads GTSNPN; CDR2 reads SVGIG (reference sequence). DNA of the CDR3: TGTGCTTGGGCACGCGGGTGGGGCGGCGCAGATACGCAGTATTTT. Translating it yields CAWARGWGGADTQYF.

In this sample, this clone turned up a few times. V usage is TRBV11-2 and J usage is TRBJ2-3, with D possibly matching TRBD2 (6 bases). V lost 5 bases and J lost 2, with 17 bases in between. The CDR3 length is 16 residues. Germline CDR1 and CDR2: SGHAT and FQNNGV. CDR3 coding DNA: TGTGCCAGCAGCCATTTTGGGAGGCCCCACACAGATACGCAGTATTTT. Protein product: CASSHFGRPHTDTQYF.

V is TRBV11-2 and J is TRBJ1-1, with D perhaps TRBD1 (6 bases). The germline V gene has CDR1 SGHAT and CDR2 FQNNGV. The germline V and J ends were trimmed by 5 bases and 10 bases, with 17 bases remaining between them. The CDR3 totals 13 residues. The CDR3 spells CASSPRNGGIAFF. The CDR3 nucleotides read TGTGCCAGCAGCCCCAGGAACGGGGGCATAGCTTTCTTT.

This clone appeared a single time. In DNA form, the CDR3 reads TGTGCCAGCAGCCACAGGGTGCGAGAGACCCAGTACTTC. It yields the protein CASSHRVRETQYF. The chain combines TRBV6-1 with TRBJ2-5; perhaps TRBD1 as D (6 bases). Trimming pared 6 bases from V and 4 bases from J, leaving 12 bases between. The CDR3 has 13 amino acids. Germline assignment: CDR1 MNHNS and CDR2 SASEGT.

CDR3 in DNA: TGTGCCAGCAGCTTAGGGGGCCACAATGAGCAGTTCTTC. Its translation is CASSLGGHNEQFF. J is TRBJ2-1 and V is TRBV7-2; possibly TRBD1 for D (5 bases). The CDR3 contains 13 residues. Trimming left V 1 base short and J 5 bases short, with 6 bases between. CDR1 SGHTA and CDR2 FQGNSA come from the germline V gene. The entire variable domain, with the rest obtained from reference TRBV7-2 and TRBJ2-1, is as follows: GAGVSQSPSNKVTEKGKDVELRCDPISGHTALYWYRQSLGQGLEFLIYFQGNSAPDKSGLPSDRFSAERTGGSVSTLTIQRTQQEDSAVYLCASSLGGHNEQFFGPGTRLTVL.

V gene TRBV6-5 combines with J gene TRBJ1-4; D might be TRBD1 (6 bases). Germline V CDR1 and CDR2: MNHEY, SVGAGI. V dropped 3 bases and J dropped 1 base, with 12 bases sitting between them. CDR3 length equals 16 residues. CDR3 protein: CASSYQGWRTNEKLFF. The CDR3 bases are TGTGCCAGCAGTTATCAGGGGTGGAGAACTAATGAAAAACTGTTTTTT.

The rearrangement joins TRBV27 to TRBJ2-5, with D perhaps matching TRBD2 (6 bases). The J call may be incorrect, as the DNA end agrees better with TRBJ2-7. The germline V gene encodes CDR1 MNHEY and CDR2 SMNVEV (reference sequence). The CDR3 has 13 amino acids. The DNA of the CDR3 is TGTGCCAGCAGTTTACGGGGGACCTACGAGCAGTACTTC. Translated, it gives CASSLRGTYEQYF.

This clone is categorized as medium-sized (0.01 to 0.1%). This chain joins TRBV11-2 and TRBJ1-2, with D possibly TRBD1 on 5 matching bases. This CDR3 region has 13 residues. V was cut by 3 bases and J by 0 bases, with 5 bases left in between. Germline V lookup: CDR1 SGHAT, CDR2 FQNNGV. CDR3 bases: TGTGCCAGCAGCTTGACAGCTAACTATGGCTACACCTTC. This encodes CASSLTANYGYTF.

The chain has TRBV19 and TRBJ1-1; D not resolved. Germline lookup yields CDR1 LNHDA and CDR2 SQIVND (reference sequence). The length of the CDR3 is 12 residues. V was trimmed by 4 bases and J by 4 bases, leaving 7 bases between them. CDR3 in amino acids: CASSRGSTEAFF. The CDR3 nucleotides are TGTGCCAGTAGTAGGGGAAGCACTGAAGCTTTCTTT. Using reference TRBV19 and TRBJ1-1 for the parts outside the CDR3, the full variable domain is DGGITQSPKYLFRKEGQNVTLSCEQNLNHDAMYWYRQDPGQGLRLIYYSQIVNDFQKGDIAEGYSVSREKKESFPLTVTSAQKNPTAFYLCASSRGSTEAFFGQGTRLTVV.

This clone was recorded a few times. V gene TRBV23-1 combines with J gene TRBJ2-3, with D unresolved. TRBV23-1 is sorted into the ORF group, with uncertain function. This CDR3 contains 15 residues. Trimming cost V 0 bases and J 4 bases, with 11 bases left between them. The CDR3, as DNA: TGCGCCAGCAGTCAATCGAGGCGAGGCCCAGATACGCAGTATTTT. It codes for CASSQSRRGPDTQYF.

The chain recombines TRBV2 with TRBJ1-2; D call uncertain. The CDR3 length is 15 residues. The V gene's germline CDR1 is SNHLY and CDR2 FYNNEI. V lost 7 bases, J lost 3 bases, and 18 bases lay in between. CDR3 coding DNA: TGTGCCAGCATGCCGGGCCCGGGAGGGTACTATGGCTACACCTTC. Translating it yields CASMPGPGGYYGYTF.

The chain combines TRBV6-1 with TRBJ2-7; D unresolved. Trimming stripped 8 bases from V and 3 bases from J, with 11 bases between. Germline V gives CDR1 MNHNS, CDR2 SASEGT. The CDR3 has 12 residues. This CDR3 reads CASQEINYEQYF. The CDR3 coding sequence is TGTGCCAGCCAGGAAATCAACTACGAGCAGTACTTC.

This clone was counted between two and nine times. J is TRBJ2-7 and V is TRBV7-3, with D perhaps TRBD2 (6 bases). The CDR3 is 14 amino acids. Germline CDR1 is SGHTA and CDR2 is FQGTGA. Trimming left V 2 bases short and J 1 base short, with 9 bases between. For the CDR3, the DNA is TGTGCCAGCAGCTTAGGTAGCGGTTCCTACGAGCAGTACTTC. It codes for CASSLGSGSYEQYF.

The V call is TRBV6-6, the J call TRBJ2-7, with TRBD1 as a possible D gene (6 bases). The CDR3 extends over 13 amino acids. Germline CDR1 MNHNY, CDR2 SVGAGI (reference sequence). Trimming took 2 bases from V and 3 from J, leaving 8 bases between them. CDR3 in DNA: TGTGCCAGCAGTTACGGACAGCTCTACGAGCAGTACTTC. The encoded protein is CASSYGQLYEQYF.

This chain links TRBV7-8 with TRBJ2-5; 15 bases are shared with TRBD2. Germline loops: CDR1 SGHVS, CDR2 FQNEAQ. J was trimmed by 5 bases and V by 4 bases; bases with no gene match: 5. The CDR3 is 16 amino acids. CDR3 loop: CASSSRTSGGAETQYF. The DNA of the CDR3 is TGTGCCAGCAGCTCACGGACTAGCGGGGGGGCTGAGACCCAGTACTTC. Full variable domain (missing parts from reference TRBV7-8 and TRBJ2-5): GAGVSQSPRYKVAKRGQDVALRCDPISGHVSLFWYQQALGQGPEFLTYFQNEAQLDKSGLPSDRFFAERPEGSVSTLKIQRTQQEDSAVYLCASSSRTSGGAETQYFGPGTRLLVL.

The J gene is TRBJ1-1, the V gene TRBV6-6, with D possibly matching TRBD1 (6 bases). The V end lost 6 bases, the J end lost 5 bases, and 13 bases lay between the germline ends. This CDR3 spans 13 amino acids. Germline values: CDR1 MNHNY, CDR2 SVGAGI (reference sequence). The CDR3 DNA follows: TGTGCCAGCAGCAAACGAGGACAGACTGAAGCTTTCTTT. Translation gives CASSKRGQTEAFF.

The chain couples TRBV9 to TRBJ2-3; maybe TRBD2 (7 bases). Trimming shortened V by 10 bases and J by 4 bases, and 31 bases separated the two germline ends. CDR1 and CDR2 from the germline V gene are SGDLS and YYNGEE. The CDR3 covers 18 residues. CDR3 residues: CARRHSGGGGAVADTQYF. In DNA, the CDR3 is TGTGCCCGCCGCCACTCCGGGGGAGGGGGGGCCGTGGCAGATACGCAGTATTTT.

By share of the sample, this clone is medium-sized. This chain links TRBV27 with TRBJ1-2; TRBD1 agrees at 7 bases. CDR3 length: 15 residues. The junction had 9 bases not matched to a gene; V was cut back by 0 bases and J by 8 bases. The V gene's germline CDR1 is MNHEY and CDR2 SMNVEV (reference sequence). The CDR3: CASSLSPDRPDGYTF. The CDR3 DNA reads TGTGCCAGCAGTTTATCCCCGGACAGGCCGGACGGCTACACCTTC.

This sequence joins TRBV2 and TRBJ2-3; 7 bases map to TRBD2. J was trimmed by 0 bases and V by 6 bases; bases with no gene match: 21. Looked up from germline, CDR1 is SNHLY and CDR2 is FYNNEI. This CDR3 spans 20 amino acids. This chain's CDR3 is CASRDPGLKPGPASTDTQYF. CDR3 nucleotide sequence: TGTGCCAGCAGAGACCCGGGACTAAAGCCAGGGCCGGCCAGCACAGATACGCAGTATTTT.

The genes are TRBV7-6 and TRBJ2-7; no firm D call. V gave up 0 bases and J gave up 3 bases, with 9 bases separating them. Germline values: CDR1 SGHVS, CDR2 FNYEAQ. This CDR3 has 14 residues. CDR3 DNA: TGTGCCAGCAGCTTAGCCGTCGACGGCTACGAGCAGTACTTC. Translating it yields CASSLAVDGYEQYF.

By sample share, this clone is large. The chain uses TRBV27 and TRBJ2-7; TRBD2 might be the D (6 bases). The germline gives CDR1 MNHEY, CDR2 SMNVEV (reference sequence). CDR3 length equals 14 residues. V gave up 4 bases and J gave up 0 bases, with 10 bases separating them. Written as DNA, the CDR3 is TGTGCCAGCAGTTGGGGCGGGACCTCCTACGAGCAGTACTTC. Protein: CASSWGGTSYEQYF.

The V gene is TRBV7-3, the J gene TRBJ1-2, with 7 bases that match TRBD1. Losses at the gene ends were 5 bases for V and 10 bases for J; bases not matched to a gene: 19. Per germline, CDR1 SGHTA and CDR2 FQGTGA. The CDR3 consists of 16 residues. This CDR3 is CASSPRSRTGAHDYTF. The CDR3 DNA reads TGTGCCAGCAGCCCCAGATCCCGAACAGGGGCTCACGACTACACCTTC.

V gene TRBV27 combines with J gene TRBJ1-2; 10 bases are a match to TRBD1. The CDR3 is made up of 16 amino acids. V was clipped by 3 bases and J by 5 bases; unmatched bases: 9. Looked up from germline, CDR1 is MNHEY and CDR2 is SMNVEV (reference sequence). The DNA of the CDR3 is TGTGCCAGCAGTTTCCTATCGACAGGGGGCTGGTATGGCTACACCTTC. Translated, it gives CASSFLSTGGWYGYTF.